This paragraph covers one TCR beta chain sequence. Other DNA sequences in the sample encode the same CDR3. CDR3 length equals 14 residues. Losses at the gene ends were 2 bases for V and 3 bases for J; bases not matched to a gene: 1. Germline V CDR1 and CDR2: KGHSH, LQKENI. Profiling relied on immunoSEQ multiplex PCR, and the TCRdb table lists in-frame clones only, not all of them. The data show some 290,000 clones, with 90% to 95% seen just once and less than 4% held by the top ten. The data belong to a study of blood T cell repertoires in COVID-19. About the study: In each case, the material was cDNA or gDNA derived from T cells, B-cell-depleted T cells, or PBMCs.

All enrollees were about 18 to 89 years old and from around 25 US areas. Participants' reported clinical history set cohort assignment. The rearrangement joins TRBV18 to TRBJ1-5, with 7 bases matching TRBD1. The source of this sequence is a woman in her 30s who had been exposed to COVID-19. Sequencing used PBMCs or T cells enriched from blood (not recorded which). The CDR3 DNA reads TGTGCCAGCTCACCAGGACAGGCCAATCAGCCCCAGCATTTT. Encoded protein: CASSPGQANQPQHF.